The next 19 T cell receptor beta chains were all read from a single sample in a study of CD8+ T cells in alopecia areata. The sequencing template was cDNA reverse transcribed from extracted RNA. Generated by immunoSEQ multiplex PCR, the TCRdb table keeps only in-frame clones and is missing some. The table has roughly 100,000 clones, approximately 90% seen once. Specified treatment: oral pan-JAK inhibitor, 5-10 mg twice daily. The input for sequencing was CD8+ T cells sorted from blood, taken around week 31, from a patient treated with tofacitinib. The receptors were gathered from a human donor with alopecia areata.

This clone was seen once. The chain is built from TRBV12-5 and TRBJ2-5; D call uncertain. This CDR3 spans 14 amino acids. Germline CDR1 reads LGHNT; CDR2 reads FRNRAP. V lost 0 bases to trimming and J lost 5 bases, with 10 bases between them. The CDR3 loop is CASGLVLDGETQYF. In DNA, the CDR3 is TGTGCTAGTGGTTTGGTACTTGATGGGGAGACCCAGTACTTC.

The CDR3 coding sequence is TGTGCCAGCAGCGCCCGGGGAGAAGGCGAGCAGTACTTC. Protein product: CASSARGEGEQYF. The rearrangement links TRBV7-9 to TRBJ2-7, with D tentatively TRBD2 (5 bases). The CDR3 totals 13 residues. The germline CDR1 and CDR2 sequences are SEHNR and FQNEAQ (reference sequence). V lost 5 bases and J 6 bases, leaving 14 bases between the germline ends.

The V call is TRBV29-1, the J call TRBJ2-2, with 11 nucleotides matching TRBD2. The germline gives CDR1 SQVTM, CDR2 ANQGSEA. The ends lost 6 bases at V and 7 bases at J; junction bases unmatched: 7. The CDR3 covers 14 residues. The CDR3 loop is CSVVAGGLGGELFF. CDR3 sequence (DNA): TGCAGCGTGGTAGCGGGAGGGCTTGGCGGGGAGCTGTTTTTT.

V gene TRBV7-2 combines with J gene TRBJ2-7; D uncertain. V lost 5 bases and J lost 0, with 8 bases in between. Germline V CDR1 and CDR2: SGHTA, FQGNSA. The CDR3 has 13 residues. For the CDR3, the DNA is TGTGCCAGCAGCCCGCTTAGCTCCTACGAGCAGTACTTC. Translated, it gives CASSPLSSYEQYF.

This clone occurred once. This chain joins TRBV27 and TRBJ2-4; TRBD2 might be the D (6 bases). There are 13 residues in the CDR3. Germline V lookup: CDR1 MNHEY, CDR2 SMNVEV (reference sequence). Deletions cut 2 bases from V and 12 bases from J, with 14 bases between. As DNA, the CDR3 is TGTGCCAGCAGTTTAGGAGGGGCACGTGCTCAGTACTTC. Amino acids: CASSLGGARAQYF.

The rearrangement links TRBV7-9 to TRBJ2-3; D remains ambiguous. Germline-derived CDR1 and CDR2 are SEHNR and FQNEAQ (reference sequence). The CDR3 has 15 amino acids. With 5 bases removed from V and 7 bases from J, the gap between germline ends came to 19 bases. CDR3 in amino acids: CASSRDTEQIHTQYF. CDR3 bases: TGTGCCAGCAGCCGTGACACTGAACAGATCCATACGCAGTATTTT. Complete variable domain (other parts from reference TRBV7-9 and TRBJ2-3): DTGVSQNPRHKITKRGQNVTFRCDPISEHNRLYWYRQTLGQGPEFLTYFQNEAQLEKSRLLSDRFSAERPKGSFSTLEIQRTEQGDSAMYLCASSRDTEQIHTQYFGPGTRLTVL.

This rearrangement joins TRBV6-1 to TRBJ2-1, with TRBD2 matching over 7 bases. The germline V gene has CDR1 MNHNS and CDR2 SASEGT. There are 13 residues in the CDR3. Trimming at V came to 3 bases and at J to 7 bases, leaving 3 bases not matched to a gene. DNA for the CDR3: TGTGCCAGCAGTGACGGCGGGAGTAATGAGCAGTTCTTC. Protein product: CASSDGGSNEQFF.

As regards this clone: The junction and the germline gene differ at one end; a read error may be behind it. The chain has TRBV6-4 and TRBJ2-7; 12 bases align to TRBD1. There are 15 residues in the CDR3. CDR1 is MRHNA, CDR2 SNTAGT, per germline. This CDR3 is CASSYSGTGGAEQYF. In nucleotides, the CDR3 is TGTGCCAGCAGTTACTCCGGGACAGGGGGCGCCGAGCAGTACTTC.

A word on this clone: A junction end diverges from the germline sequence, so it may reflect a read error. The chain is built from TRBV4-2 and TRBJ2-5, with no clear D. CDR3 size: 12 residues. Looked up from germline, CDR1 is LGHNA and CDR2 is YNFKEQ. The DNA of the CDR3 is TGTGCCAGCAGCCAAGAATCCATCAACATGCACTTC. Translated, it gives CASSQESINMHF.

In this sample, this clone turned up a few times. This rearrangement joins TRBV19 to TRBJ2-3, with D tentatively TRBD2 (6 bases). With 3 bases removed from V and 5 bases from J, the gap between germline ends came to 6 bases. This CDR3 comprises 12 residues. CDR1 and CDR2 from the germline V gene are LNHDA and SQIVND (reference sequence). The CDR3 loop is CASSMEGDTQYF. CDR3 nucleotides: TGTGCCAGTAGTATGGAGGGAGATACGCAGTATTTT. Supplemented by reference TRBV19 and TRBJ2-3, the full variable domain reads DGGITQSPKYLFRKEGQNVTLSCEQNLNHDAMYWYRQDPGQGLRLIYYSQIVNDFQKGDIAEGYSVSREKKESFPLTVTSAQKNPTAFYLCASSMEGDTQYFGPGTRLTVL.

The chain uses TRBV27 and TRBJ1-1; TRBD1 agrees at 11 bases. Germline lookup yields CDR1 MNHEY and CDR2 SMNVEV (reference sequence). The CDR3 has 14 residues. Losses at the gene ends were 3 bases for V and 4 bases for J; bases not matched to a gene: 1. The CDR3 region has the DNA TGTGCCAGCAGTTTCGGGACAGGGGGCACTGAAGCTTTCTTT. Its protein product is CASSFGTGGTEAFF.

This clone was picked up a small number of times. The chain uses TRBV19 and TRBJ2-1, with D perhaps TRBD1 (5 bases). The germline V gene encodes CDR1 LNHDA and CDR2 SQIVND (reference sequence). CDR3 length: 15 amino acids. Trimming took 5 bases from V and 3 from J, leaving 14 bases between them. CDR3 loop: CASSFYYDSYNEQFF. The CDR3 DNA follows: TGTGCCAGTAGTTTTTACTACGACAGCTACAATGAGCAGTTCTTC.

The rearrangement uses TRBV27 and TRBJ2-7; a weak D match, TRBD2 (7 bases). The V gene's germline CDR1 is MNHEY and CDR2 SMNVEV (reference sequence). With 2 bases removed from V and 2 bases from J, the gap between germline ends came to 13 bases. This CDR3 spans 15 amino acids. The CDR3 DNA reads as TGTGCCAGCAGTTTAAGGGGGGGGTACACCTACGAGCAGTACTTC. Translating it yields CASSLRGGYTYEQYF.

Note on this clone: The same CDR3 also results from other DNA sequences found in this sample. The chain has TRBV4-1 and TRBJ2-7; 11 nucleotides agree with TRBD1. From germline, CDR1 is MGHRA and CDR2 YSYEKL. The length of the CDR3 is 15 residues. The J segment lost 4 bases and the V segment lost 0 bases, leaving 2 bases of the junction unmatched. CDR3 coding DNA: TGCGCCAGCAGCCAAGAGGACAGGGGGCGGTACGAGCAGTACTTC. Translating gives CASSQEDRGRYEQYF.

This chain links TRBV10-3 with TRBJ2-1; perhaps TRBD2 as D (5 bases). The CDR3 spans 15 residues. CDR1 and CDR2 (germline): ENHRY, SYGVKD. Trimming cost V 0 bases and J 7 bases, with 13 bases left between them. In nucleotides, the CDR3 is TGTGCCATCAGTGAGTCTGTGGGAGCCTTGAATGAGCAGTTCTTC. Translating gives CAISESVGALNEQFF.

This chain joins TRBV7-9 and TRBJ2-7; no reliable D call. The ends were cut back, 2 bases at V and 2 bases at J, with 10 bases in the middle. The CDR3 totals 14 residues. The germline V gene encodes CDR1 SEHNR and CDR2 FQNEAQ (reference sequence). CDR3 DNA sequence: TGTGCCAGCAGCTTAAGCCAGCCCCCCTACGAGCAGTACTTC. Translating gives CASSLSQPPYEQYF. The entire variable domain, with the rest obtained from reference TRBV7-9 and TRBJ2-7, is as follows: DTGVSQNPRHKITKRGQNVTFRCDPISEHNRLYWYRQTLGQGPEFLTYFQNEAQLEKSRLLSDRFSAERPKGSFSTLEIQRTEQGDSAMYLCASSLSQPPYEQYFGPGTRLTVT.

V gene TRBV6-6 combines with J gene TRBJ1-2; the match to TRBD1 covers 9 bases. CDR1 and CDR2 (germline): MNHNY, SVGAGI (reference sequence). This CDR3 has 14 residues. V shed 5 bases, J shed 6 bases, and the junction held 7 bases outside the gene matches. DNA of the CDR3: TGTGCCAGCAGTACTACGGGGACAGGGAATGGCTACACCTTC. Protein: CASSTTGTGNGYTF.

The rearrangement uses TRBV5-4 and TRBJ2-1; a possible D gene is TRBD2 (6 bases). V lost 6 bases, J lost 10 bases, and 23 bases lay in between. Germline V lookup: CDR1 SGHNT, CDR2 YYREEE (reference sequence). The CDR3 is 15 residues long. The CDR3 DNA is TGTGCCAGCATGATTAGCGGAGGGGCCGTAGGAGAGCAGTTCTTC. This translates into CASMISGGAVGEQFF.

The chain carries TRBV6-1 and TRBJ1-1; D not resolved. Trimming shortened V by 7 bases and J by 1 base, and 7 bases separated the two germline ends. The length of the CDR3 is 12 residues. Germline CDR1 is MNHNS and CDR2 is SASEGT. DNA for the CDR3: TGTGCCAGCACCGAGCCGAACACTGAAGCTTTCTTT. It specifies CASTEPNTEAFF.